This T cell receptor beta chain was sequenced during a study of T cells in Graves' hyperthyroidism and ophthalmopathy. Study conclusions and caveats: Separation of ophthalmopathy from stable hyperthyroidism was achieved by a 13 V-J model. Most thyroid clonotypes that were expanded above 0.001 also turned up in blood.

Ten or more counts support this clonotype. Its antigen is still unknown. The hyperthyroidism patients had all been newly diagnosed, and their disease duration was under 2 months. Their ages ranged from 18 to 65 years. Diagnosing involved the use of clinical symptoms, serum thyroxine and TRAb, thyroid ultrasound and orbital computed tomography. CDR3 length: 15 residues. CDR1 and CDR2 (germline): DFQATT, SNEGSKA (reference sequence). Trimming removed 1 base from V and 0 bases from J, with 10 bases in between. Amplified TCR beta CDR3 regions came from RNA transcripts. TCR CDR3 underwent first-round RT-PCR with the HTBI primer set. Using its own MiXCR run on the multiplex PCR reads, TCRdb lists one record per CDR3 protein. The sample includes over 550,000 distinct CDR3 sequences, about a sixth seen only once; the top ten take around 19%.

The sequenced sample was blood. The chain links TRBV20-1 to TRBJ2-4; the D is unclear. The clonotype originates from a woman younger than 30 with Graves' hyperthyroidism. The CDR3 DNA reads TGCAGTGCTAGAGGGTCAGTCACAGCCAAAAACATTCAGTACTTC. Translating gives CSARGSVTAKNIQYF.